These 26 T cell receptor beta chains originate from one sample sequenced in a study of T cell repertoires in cytomegalovirus infection. Via MiXCR, TCRdb re-called the reads, giving one row per CDR3 protein. In the table there are approximately 470,000 distinct CDR3 sequences, more than 40% of which are singletons. These TCRs are of unknown antigen specificity. The sequenced sample was cultured PBMCs, obtained from culture after CMV antigen stimulation. The receptors shown here come from a human donor in good health (CMV status not recorded). Some clones in this sample may be carry-over from other donors' samples.

The gene calls are TRBV7-9 and TRBJ1-2; 11 nucleotides match TRBD1. With V trimmed by 6 bases and J by 4 bases, 4 bases remained unmatched. Germline V CDR1 and CDR2: SEHNR, FQNEAQ (reference sequence). CDR3 length: 14 amino acids. CDR3 protein: CASRSGTGGYGYTF. CDR3 nucleotide sequence: TGTGCCAGCAGGTCCGGGACAGGGGGCTATGGCTACACCTTC.

V usage is TRBV7-7 and J usage is TRBJ2-2; D might be TRBD2 (6 bases). CDR1 is SSHAT, CDR2 FNYEAQ, per germline (reference sequence). The CDR3 runs to 17 residues. Between the trimmed V and J ends, which lost 5 bases and 11 bases, there was a span of 27 bases. The CDR3 here is CASSPPPAGGGLPELFF. CDR3 sequence (DNA): TGTGCCAGCAGCCCCCCCCCGGCCGGGGGTGGCCTGCCCGAGCTGTTTTTT.

V gene TRBV7-2 combines with J gene TRBJ2-1; unclear D gene. The CDR3 contains 15 residues. Per the germline V gene, CDR1 is SGHTA and CDR2 is FQGNSA. V shed 1 base and J shed 3 bases, with 10 bases lying between them. CDR3 in DNA: TGTGCCAGCAGCTTAGGACACCCCGACTACAATGAGCAGTTCTTC. This codes for CASSLGHPDYNEQFF.

This clonotype has just one count. This chain uses TRBV5-1 with TRBJ2-1; D perhaps matches TRBD2 (6 bases). Per the germline V gene, CDR1 is SGHRS and CDR2 is YFSETQ. V lost 4 bases to trimming and J lost 0 bases, with 14 bases between them. The CDR3 covers 16 residues. Written as DNA, the CDR3 is TGCGCCAGCAGCCGACTGGGAGGATCCTCCTACAATGAGCAGTTCTTC. Its protein product is CASSRLGGSSYNEQFF.

This clonotype was counted ten times or more. The rearrangement uses TRBV7-8 and TRBJ1-5; unclear D gene. Germline loops: CDR1 SGHVS, CDR2 FQNEAQ. V lost 5 bases, J lost 1 base, and 15 bases lay in between. CDR3 length equals 16 residues. CDR3 bases: TGTGCCAGCAGCCCGGGGAATATAATGAGCAATCAGCCCCAGCATTTT. This gives the protein CASSPGNIMSNQPQHF.

The gene calls are TRBV20-1 and TRBJ2-5, with TRBD2 identical over 9 bases. The CDR3 contains 17 residues. Germline CDR1 DFQATT, CDR2 SNEGSKA (reference sequence). The ends lost 0 bases at V and 3 bases at J; junction bases unmatched: 11. In nucleotides, the CDR3 is TGCAGTGCTAGAGATGGGGAGGCGGGGGGGATTGAAGAGACCCAGTACTTC. Protein product: CSARDGEAGGIEETQYF.

This clonotype was seen a single time. The chain combines TRBV4-1 with TRBJ2-5; D is unclear. This CDR3 is built from 16 residues. The V end lost 0 bases, the J end lost 1 base, and 12 bases lay between the germline ends. Germline lookup yields CDR1 MGHRA and CDR2 YSYEKL. DNA of the CDR3: TGCGCCAGCAGCCAAGAAGGTCGAGTCCTCCAAGAGACCCAGTACTTC. Protein: CASSQEGRVLQETQYF.

The rearrangement joins TRBV4-3 to TRBJ2-5, with 7 bases matching TRBD2. The CDR3 spans 13 residues. The junction had 0 bases not matched to a gene; V was cut back by 0 bases and J by 5 bases. CDR1 and CDR2 (germline): LGHNA, YSLEER. CDR3 coding DNA: TGCGCCAGCAGCCAAGAGGGGGGGGAGACCCAGTACTTC. Protein: CASSQEGGETQYF.

The chain couples TRBV7-2 to TRBJ2-7; 8 bases map to TRBD2. The CDR3 is 15 residues long. J was trimmed by 2 bases and V by 6 bases; bases with no gene match: 9. Germline loops: CDR1 SGHTA, CDR2 FQGNSA. CDR3 sequence: CASRYNPGLAYEQYF. The CDR3 DNA reads TGTGCCAGCAGGTACAACCCGGGACTAGCCTACGAGCAGTACTTC. Filled out from reference TRBV7-2 and TRBJ2-7, the complete variable domain reads GAGVSQSPSNKVTEKGKDVELRCDPISGHTALYWYRQSLGQGLEFLIYFQGNSAPDKSGLPSDRFSAERTGGSVSTLTIQRTQQEDSAVYLCASRYNPGLAYEQYFGPGTRLTVT.

The rearrangement uses TRBV4-3 and TRBJ2-1, with 13 positions matching TRBD2. The CDR3 totals 17 residues. Trimming removed 5 bases from V and 0 bases from J; junction bases left unmatched: 4. CDR1 and CDR2 (germline): LGHNA, YSLEER. For the CDR3, the DNA is TGCGCCAGCAGCGAGACTAGCGGGGGGAGCTCCTACAATGAGCAGTTCTTC. Translation gives CASSETSGGSSYNEQFF.

This clonotype has just a few counts. The genes are TRBV12-3 or TRBV12-4 and TRBJ2-2, with 7 bases aligning to TRBD2. The junction had 4 bases not matched to a gene; V was cut back by 6 bases and J by 6 bases. CDR3 length: 13 amino acids. This CDR3 is CASSSGGPGELFF. CDR3 coding DNA: TGTGCCAGCAGCTCGGGGGGTCCCGGGGAGCTGTTTTTT.

V and J are TRBV6-2 or TRBV6-3 and TRBJ2-1, with 8 bases matching TRBD2. With 0 bases clipped from V and 7 bases from J, the junction kept 5 bases outside the gene matches. The CDR3 runs 15 residues. Germline loops: CDR1 MNHEY, CDR2 SVGEGT. Here the CDR3 reads CASSYSKGLVNEQFF. The CDR3 DNA reads as TGTGCCAGCAGTTACTCGAAGGGACTAGTTAATGAGCAGTTCTTC.

V usage is TRBV6-6 and J usage is TRBJ1-1; the D is unclear. V was shortened by 0 bases and J by 5 bases, with 16 bases between the two germline ends. Looked up from germline, CDR1 is MNHNY and CDR2 is SVGAGI (reference sequence). The CDR3 spans 16 residues. The CDR3 spells CASSYSTLRRWTEAFF. In nucleotides, the CDR3 is TGTGCCAGCAGTTACTCGACTTTGCGGAGGTGGACTGAAGCTTTCTTT.

This clonotype was counted between two and nine times. V usage is TRBV4-1 and J usage is TRBJ1-3; D is ambiguous. Germline CDR1 is MGHRA and CDR2 is YSYEKL. CDR3 length: 14 amino acids. V dropped 3 bases and J dropped 0 bases, with 6 bases sitting between them. CDR3 coding DNA: TGCGCCAGCAGCCACCCACGCTCTGGAAACACCATATATTTT. This translates into CASSHPRSGNTIYF.

This clonotype was observed a few times. The rearrangement joins TRBV18 to TRBJ2-3; 9 bases are a match to TRBD1. The CDR3 loop spans 16 amino acids. With V trimmed by 2 bases and J by 2 bases, 5 bases remained unmatched. Germline CDR1 reads KGHSH; CDR2 reads LQKENI. The CDR3 loop reads CASSPITGGYTDTQYF. CDR3 bases: TGTGCCAGCTCACCAATTACAGGGGGCTACACAGATACGCAGTATTTT.

V is TRBV4-2 and J is TRBJ2-5; 8 bases map to TRBD2. The CDR3 is made up of 18 amino acids. Germline CDR1 is LGHNA and CDR2 is YNFKEQ. Unmatched junction bases numbered 15, after V lost 1 base and J lost 5 bases. The CDR3 DNA sequence: TGTGCCAGCAGCCAAGGCGGGCTAGCGGGCGGCGGGTCGGAGACCCAGTACTTC. Amino acid sequence: CASSQGGLAGGGSETQYF.

The CDR3 here is CASSLVQGQAPLHF. CDR3 bases: TGTGCCAGCAGCTTAGTGCAGGGGCAGGCACCCCTCCACTTT. The J gene is TRBJ1-6, the V gene TRBV7-8, with D tentatively TRBD1 (6 bases). CDR3 length: 14 residues. Germline V gene data show CDR1 as SGHVS and CDR2 as FQNEAQ. V shed 1 base and J shed 11 bases, with 12 bases lying between them. Drawing the rest from reference TRBV7-8 and TRBJ1-6, the complete variable domain is GAGVSQSPRYKVAKRGQDVALRCDPISGHVSLFWYQQALGQGPEFLTYFQNEAQLDKSGLPSDRFFAERPEGSVSTLKIQRTQQEDSAVYLCASSLVQGQAPLHFGNGTRLTVT.

The chain couples TRBV7-2 to TRBJ2-7; 8 bases align to TRBD2. Germline V gene sequence: CDR1 SGHTA, CDR2 FQGNSA. Losses at the gene ends were 3 bases for V and 5 bases for J; bases not matched to a gene: 9. There are 15 residues in the CDR3. CDR3: CASSFRGGRIDEQYF. CDR3 nucleotides: TGTGCCAGCAGCTTCAGGGGCGGGAGGATCGACGAGCAGTACTTC. Combining the CDR3 with reference TRBV7-2 and TRBJ2-7 gives the whole variable domain GAGVSQSPSNKVTEKGKDVELRCDPISGHTALYWYRQSLGQGLEFLIYFQGNSAPDKSGLPSDRFSAERTGGSVSTLTIQRTQQEDSAVYLCASSFRGGRIDEQYFGPGTRLTVT.

The sample holds a few counts of this clonotype. This sequence joins TRBV7-2 and TRBJ2-3, with 8 nucleotides matching TRBD2. Trimming at V came to 4 bases and at J to 4 bases, leaving 4 bases not matched to a gene. CDR3 size: 14 residues. CDR1 is SGHTA, CDR2 FQGNSA, per germline. The CDR3 DNA reads TGTGCCAGCAGCTCCGGACTAGCCGCAGATACGCAGTATTTT. Translation: CASSSGLAADTQYF.

This clonotype has only a few counts. This chain uses TRBV12-5 with TRBJ1-3; D not certain. The length of the CDR3 is 14 residues. Germline CDR1 is LGHNT and CDR2 is FRNRAP. With 0 bases removed from V and 0 bases from J, the gap between germline ends came to 3 bases. In DNA form, the CDR3 reads TGTGCTAGTGGTTTGGTGGACTCTGGAAACACCATATATTTT. As protein: CASGLVDSGNTIYF.

This chain uses TRBV6-6 with TRBJ2-1; D is ambiguous. Germline assignment: CDR1 MNHNY and CDR2 SVGAGI (reference sequence). V lost 4 bases and J 4 bases, leaving 11 bases between the germline ends. This CDR3 comprises 14 residues. The CDR3 region is CASSFLTLYNEQFF. The CDR3 DNA follows: TGTGCCAGCAGTTTCCTCACCTTATACAATGAGCAGTTCTTC.

The rearrangement links TRBV7-2 to TRBJ2-7, with no clear D. Per germline, CDR1 SGHTA and CDR2 FQGNSA. CDR3 length: 14 residues. V gave up 3 bases and J gave up 1 base, with 10 bases separating them. The CDR3 sequence: CASSFSSSSYEQYF. CDR3 coding DNA: TGTGCCAGCAGCTTTAGTAGTTCGTCCTACGAGCAGTACTTC.

The gene calls are TRBV7-9 and TRBJ1-4; D possibly corresponds to TRBD1 (5 bases). The CDR3 length is 14 residues. V gave up 7 bases and J gave up 7 bases, with 16 bases separating them. The V gene's germline CDR1 is SEHNR and CDR2 FQNEAQ (reference sequence). CDR3 region: CASTSGPSFEKLFF. For the CDR3, the DNA is TGTGCCAGCACGTCGGGACCGTCGTTTGAAAAACTGTTTTTT.

This rearrangement joins TRBV28 to TRBJ2-3; maybe TRBD1 (6 bases). The germline V gene has CDR1 MDHEN and CDR2 SYDVKM. V lost 4 bases and J lost 2, with 13 bases in between. CDR3 length equals 15 residues. CDR3 DNA: TGTGCCAGCAGTTATATCCAGGGACACACAGATACGCAGTATTTT. This codes for CASSYIQGHTDTQYF.

The V and J genes are TRBV7-9 and TRBJ2-1, with unresolved D. The germline CDR1 and CDR2 sequences are SEHNR and FQNEAQ (reference sequence). The V and J ends lost 5 bases and 8 bases respectively, with 13 bases between them. CDR3 length equals 13 residues. The CDR3 nucleotides are TGTGCCAGCAGCGGTCCCCCCTTCTATGAGCAGTTCTTC. Translating it yields CASSGPPFYEQFF.

This clonotype was observed a few times. The J gene is TRBJ2-5, the V gene TRBV12-3 or TRBV12-4, with D perhaps TRBD2 (5 bases). V lost 5 bases, J lost 1 base, and 14 bases lay in between. The CDR3 is made up of 15 amino acids. CDR3 protein: CASSLAAELQETQYF. For the CDR3, the DNA is TGTGCCAGCAGTCTGGCAGCGGAGCTCCAAGAGACCCAGTACTTC.